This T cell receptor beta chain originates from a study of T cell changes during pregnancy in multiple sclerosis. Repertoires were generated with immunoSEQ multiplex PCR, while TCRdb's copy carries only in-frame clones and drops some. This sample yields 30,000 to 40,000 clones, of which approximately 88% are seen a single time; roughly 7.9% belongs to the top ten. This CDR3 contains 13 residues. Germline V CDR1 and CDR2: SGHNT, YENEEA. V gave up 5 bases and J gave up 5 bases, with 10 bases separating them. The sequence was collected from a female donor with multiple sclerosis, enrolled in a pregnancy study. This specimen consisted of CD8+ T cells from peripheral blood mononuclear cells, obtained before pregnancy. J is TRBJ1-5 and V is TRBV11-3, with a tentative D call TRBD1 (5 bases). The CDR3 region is CASSESRDQPQHF. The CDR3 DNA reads TGTGCCAGCAGCGAAAGCAGGGATCAGCCCCAGCATTTT.